The T cell receptor (beta chain) under discussion was sequenced for a study of shared clonotypes between healthy human individuals. Study-wide results and caveats: Despite large depth, sorted-subset datasets appeared incompletely sequenced.

About this clone: Its antigen remains unknown.

Germline-derived CDR1 and CDR2 are SNHLY and FYNNEI. The CDR3 spans 15 residues. V was pared by 5 bases and J by 3 bases, with 15 bases between. The data were produced by immunoSEQ multiplex PCR, yet TCRdb's version contains in-frame clones alone and is incomplete. Of approximately 980,000 clones listed, approximately 80% are singletons. This clonotype was sampled from a man in his late teens or twenties in good health. The rearrangement uses TRBV2 and TRBJ2-3; a weak D match, TRBD1 (6 bases). The sample consisted of memory CD4+ T cells sorted from blood. Subset defined: CD45RA-negative fraction. CDR3 DNA: TGTGCCAGCAGTCGAATCTGGGGGCCGACAGATACGCAGTATTTT. Translating it yields CASSRIWGPTDTQYF.